The clone carrying this T cell receptor beta chain appeared a few times. The CDR3 covers 14 residues. Trimming cost V 2 bases and J 5 bases; bases outside gene matches: 5. CDR1 and CDR2 from the germline V gene are SGHRS and YFSETQ. This sample stems from a study of T-cell reconstitution after alpha-beta-depleted transplantation in children. Library preparation (for TCRbeta) was performed with unique molecular identifiers. TCRdb analysed the PCR reads with MiXCR anew, one entry per CDR3 protein. The sample lists about 160,000 distinct CDR3 sequences; over 8.5% were seen once. The rearrangement joins TRBV5-1 to TRBJ2-5, with 8 bases aligning to TRBD1. Sequenced material: PBMCs, taken before TCRalphabeta/CD19-depleted stem cell transplant. This clonotype was sampled from a boy aged 2 to 9 with acute myeloid leukemia, due to receive a stem cell transplant. The CDR3 nucleotides are TGCGCCAGCAGCTTAGGACAGGGTAGGGAGACCCAGTACTTC. It yields the protein CASSLGQGRETQYF. The whole variable domain, remainder taken from reference TRBV5-1 and TRBJ2-5, is KAGVTQTPRYLIKTRGQQVTLSCSPISGHRSVSWYQQTPGQGLQFLFEYFSETQRNKGNFPGRFSGRQFSNSRSEMNVSTLELGDSALYLCASSLGQGRETQYFGPGTRLLVL.